The present T cell receptor (beta chain) was sequenced within a study of T-cell reconstitution after alpha-beta-depleted transplantation in children. This clonotype has just a few counts. V was pared by 0 bases and J by 6 bases, with 10 bases between. Germline V CDR1 and CDR2: SQVTM, ANQGSEA. The CDR3 extends over 13 amino acids. The TCRbeta library was prepared with unique molecular identifiers. Each CDR3 protein is one row after TCRdb ran MiXCR on the PCR reads. The table has just under 550,000 distinct CDR3 sequences, around 20% seen once; the top ten hold 3.3%. This sequence originates from a human donor who donated a stem cell graft to a child with acute lymphoblastic leukemia. The source was PBMCs from the stem cell graft donor, collected from the stem cell graft. The gene calls are TRBV29-1 and TRBJ2-3, with a tentative D call TRBD2 (6 bases). This chain's CDR3 is CSVEDRGRDTQYF. The CDR3 nucleotides read TGCAGCGTTGAAGATCGAGGGAGGGATACGCAGTATTTT.